Here is one TCR beta chain with its context. What it recognizes is unknown. The sample originates from a study of CD8 T cells in ankylosing spondylitis. Overall study results and limits: Blood of patients with ankylosing spondylitis appeared to be characterized by a TCR beta motif of 8 or 9 highly homologous variants. The authors reported significant enrichment of disease-linked clones in matched ankylosing spondylitis synovial fluid. Disease-linked clones bore a CD8+ phenotype and were relatively rare in peripheral blood. Reactive arthritis synovial fluid and blood previously showed some of these motif variants.

Making the TCR beta libraries involved quantitative 5'-RACE with molecular barcodes. In TCRdb, the 5' RACE reads were re-called with MiXCR into one record per CDR3 protein. This sample has roughly 670,000 distinct CDR3 sequences, with roughly 19% found just once. This TCR was recovered from a male donor with ankylosing spondylitis. Material: blood, either unsorted or a sorted T cell fraction (not recorded which).

The CDR3 coding sequence is TGCGCCAGCAGCCAAGCCCCAGGGGGCTTCGATGAGCAGTTCTTC. It translates to CASSQAPGGFDEQFF. The chain carries TRBV5-1 and TRBJ2-1; the match to TRBD1 covers 8 bases. There are 15 residues in the CDR3. Germline lookup yields CDR1 SGHRS and CDR2 YFSETQ. The J segment lost 8 bases and the V segment lost 4 bases, leaving 11 bases of the junction unmatched. Looking up the rest from reference TRBV5-1 and TRBJ2-1 gives the full variable domain: KAGVTQTPRYLIKTRGQQVTLSCSPISGHRSVSWYQQTPGQGLQFLFEYFSETQRNKGNFPGRFSGRQFSNSRSEMNVSTLELGDSALYLCASSQAPGGFDEQFFGPGTRLTVL.